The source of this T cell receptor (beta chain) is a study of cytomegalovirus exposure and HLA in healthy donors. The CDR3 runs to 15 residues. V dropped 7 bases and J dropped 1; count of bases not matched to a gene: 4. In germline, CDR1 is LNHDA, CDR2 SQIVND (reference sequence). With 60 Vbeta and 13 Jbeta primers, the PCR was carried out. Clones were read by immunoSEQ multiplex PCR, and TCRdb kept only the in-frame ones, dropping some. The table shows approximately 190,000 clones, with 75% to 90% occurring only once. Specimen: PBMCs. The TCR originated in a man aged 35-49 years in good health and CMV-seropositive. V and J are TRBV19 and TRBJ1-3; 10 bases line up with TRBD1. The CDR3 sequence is CASNDRGLSGNTIYF. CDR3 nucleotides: TGTGCCAGTAACGACAGGGGGCTGTCTGGAAACACCATATATTTT. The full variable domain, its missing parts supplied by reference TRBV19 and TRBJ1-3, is DGGITQSPKYLFRKEGQNVTLSCEQNLNHDAMYWYRQDPGQGLRLIYYSQIVNDFQKGDIAEGYSVSREKKESFPLTVTSAQKNPTAFYLCASNDRGLSGNTIYFGEGSWLTVV.